What follows are 5 T cell receptor beta chains derived from one specimen sequenced in a study of blood T cell repertoires in COVID-19 (TCRdb year 2020). The protocol used for the library was the immunoSEQ multiplex PCR assay. TCRdb mirrors the immuneACCESS table, restricted to in-frame sequences. Some clones are absent from its copies; in checked studies, under half trace to an unresolved V gene, and the reason for the others is unknown. The table for this sample lists about 83,000 clones; around 83% of them were counted only once. About a fifth of the sample is taken by the ten largest. The sample taken for sequencing was peripheral blood. These receptors all stem from a woman aged 80 or older in a cohort sampled during active or convalescent COVID-19.

The chain is built from TRBV11-2 and TRBJ1-3, with D perhaps TRBD1 (5 bases). CDR1 and CDR2 from the germline V gene are SGHAT and FQNNGV. The CDR3 spans 14 residues. Between the trimmed V and J ends, which lost 4 bases and 8 bases, there was a span of 15 bases. In DNA form, the CDR3 reads TGTGCCAGCAGCTCCCCCCAGGGTTGGGACACCATATATTTT. Protein product: CASSSPQGWDTIYF.

The chain joins TRBV6-2 or TRBV6-3 to TRBJ1-2, with a weak D call TRBD1 (5 bases). Germline V gene lookup returns CDR1 MNHEY and CDR2 SVGEGT. The germline V and J ends were trimmed by 6 bases and 0 bases, with 23 bases remaining between them. CDR3 length equals 18 residues. The CDR3 coding sequence is TGTGCCAGCAGCTTAGGTCTGGACACCCGGGCGACTAACTATGGCTACACCTTC. Translated, it gives CASSLGLDTRATNYGYTF.

The chain couples TRBV6-6 to TRBJ2-3; 7 bases are a match to TRBD2. Trimming at V came to 2 bases and at J to 2 bases, leaving 7 bases not matched to a gene. The germline gives CDR1 MNHNY, CDR2 SVGAGI (reference sequence). CDR3 length: 16 residues. The CDR3 loop is CASSYGGVRITDTQYF. CDR3 in DNA: TGTGCCAGCAGTTACGGGGGGGTCAGGATCACAGATACGCAGTATTTT.

The chain carries TRBV6-6 and TRBJ2-5; D is possibly TRBD1 (6 bases). The CDR3 is made up of 16 amino acids. CDR1 and CDR2 (germline): MNHNY, SVGAGI (reference sequence). V lost 6 bases to trimming and J lost 4 bases, with 21 bases between them. The CDR3 DNA is TGTGCCAGCAGCATGAACTCAGACAGGACGGGAGAGACCCAGTACTTC. Protein product: CASSMNSDRTGETQYF.

The J gene is TRBJ1-2, the V gene TRBV6-6, with 7 bases identical to TRBD1. The germline V gene has CDR1 MNHNY and CDR2 SVGAGI (reference sequence). The ends lost 6 bases at V and 8 bases at J; junction bases unmatched: 6. CDR3 length: 12 residues. The CDR3 region is CASSRQGSGYTF. The CDR3 nucleotides read TGTGCCAGCAGCCGACAGGGTTCAGGCTACACCTTC.